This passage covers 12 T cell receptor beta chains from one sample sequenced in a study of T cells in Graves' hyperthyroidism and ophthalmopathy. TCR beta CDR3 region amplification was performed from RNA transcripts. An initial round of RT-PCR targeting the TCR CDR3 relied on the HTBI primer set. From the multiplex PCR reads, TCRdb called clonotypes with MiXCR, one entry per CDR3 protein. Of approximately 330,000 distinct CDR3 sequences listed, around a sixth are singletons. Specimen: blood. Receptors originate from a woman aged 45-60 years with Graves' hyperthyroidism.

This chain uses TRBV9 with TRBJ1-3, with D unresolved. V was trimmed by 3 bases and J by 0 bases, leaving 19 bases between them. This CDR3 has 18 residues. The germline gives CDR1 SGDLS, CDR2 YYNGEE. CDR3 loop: CASSAGILLSDSGNTIYF. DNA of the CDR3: TGTGCCAGCAGCGCCGGGATTCTATTATCAGACTCTGGAAACACCATATATTTT.

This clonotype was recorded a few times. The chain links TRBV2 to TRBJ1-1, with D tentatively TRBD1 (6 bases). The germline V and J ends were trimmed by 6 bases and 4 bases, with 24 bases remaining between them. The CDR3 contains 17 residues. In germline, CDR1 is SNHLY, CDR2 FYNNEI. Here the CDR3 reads CASSEPTGGRRSTEAFF. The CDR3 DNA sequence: TGTGCCAGCAGCGAACCAACGGGGGGGCGAAGGAGCACTGAAGCTTTCTTT.

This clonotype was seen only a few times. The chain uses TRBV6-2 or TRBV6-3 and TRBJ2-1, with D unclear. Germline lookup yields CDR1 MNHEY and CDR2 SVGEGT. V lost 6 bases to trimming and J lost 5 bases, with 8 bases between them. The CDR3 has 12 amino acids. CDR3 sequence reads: CASRGLDNEQFF. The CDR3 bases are TGTGCCAGCAGAGGCCTAGACAATGAGCAGTTCTTC.

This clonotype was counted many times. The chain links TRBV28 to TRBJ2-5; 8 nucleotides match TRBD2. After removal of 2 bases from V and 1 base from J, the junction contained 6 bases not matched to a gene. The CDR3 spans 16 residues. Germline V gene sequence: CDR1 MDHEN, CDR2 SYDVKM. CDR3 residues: CASSLHSAGGQETQYF. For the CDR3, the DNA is TGTGCCAGCAGTTTACATAGCGCGGGGGGCCAAGAGACCCAGTACTTC.

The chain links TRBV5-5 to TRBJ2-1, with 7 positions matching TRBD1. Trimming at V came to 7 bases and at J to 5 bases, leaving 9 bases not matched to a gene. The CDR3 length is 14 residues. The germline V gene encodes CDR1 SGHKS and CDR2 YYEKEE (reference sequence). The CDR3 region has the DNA TGTGCCAGCGGAACCGGGACAGTCGACAATGAGCAGTTCTTC. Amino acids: CASGTGTVDNEQFF.

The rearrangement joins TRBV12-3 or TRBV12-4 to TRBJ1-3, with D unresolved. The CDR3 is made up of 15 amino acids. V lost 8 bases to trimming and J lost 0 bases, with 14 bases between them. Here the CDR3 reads CASGITTTSGNTIYF. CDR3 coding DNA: TGTGCCAGCGGGATCACAACGACCTCTGGAAACACCATATATTTT.

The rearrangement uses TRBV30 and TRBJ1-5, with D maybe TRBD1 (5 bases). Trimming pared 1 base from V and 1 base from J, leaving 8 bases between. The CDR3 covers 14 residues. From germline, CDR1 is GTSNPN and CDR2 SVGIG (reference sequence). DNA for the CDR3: TGTGCCTGGAGTGGCAGGGTCAGCAATCAGCCCCAGCATTTT. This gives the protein CAWSGRVSNQPQHF.

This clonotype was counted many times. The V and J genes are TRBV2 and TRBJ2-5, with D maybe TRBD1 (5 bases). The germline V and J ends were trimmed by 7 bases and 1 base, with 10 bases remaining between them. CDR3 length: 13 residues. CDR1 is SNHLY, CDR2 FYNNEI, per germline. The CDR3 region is CASTPDSQETQYF. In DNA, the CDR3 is TGTGCCAGCACCCCCGACAGCCAAGAGACCCAGTACTTC.

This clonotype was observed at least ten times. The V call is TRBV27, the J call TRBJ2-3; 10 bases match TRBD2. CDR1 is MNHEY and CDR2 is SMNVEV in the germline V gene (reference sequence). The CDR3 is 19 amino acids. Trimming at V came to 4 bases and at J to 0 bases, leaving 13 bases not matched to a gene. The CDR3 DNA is TGTGCCAGCAGTTCACCCCTAGCGGGAGAACCCATAAGCACAGATACGCAGTATTTT. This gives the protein CASSSPLAGEPISTDTQYF.

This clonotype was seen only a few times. CDR3: CASSFGASNTEAFF. In DNA, the CDR3 is TGTGCCAGCAGCTTCGGGGCCTCGAACACTGAAGCTTTCTTT. The rearrangement joins TRBV5-6 to TRBJ1-1, with D possibly being TRBD1 (5 bases). Germline loops: CDR1 SGHDT, CDR2 YYEEEE. V was trimmed by 2 bases and J by 1 base, leaving 9 bases between them. The CDR3 has 14 amino acids. The full variable domain, its missing parts supplied by reference TRBV5-6 and TRBJ1-1, is DAGVTQSPTHLIKTRGQQVTLRCSPKSGHDTVSWYQQALGQGPQFIFQYYEEEERQRGNFPDRFSGHQFPNYSSELNVNALLLGDSALYLCASSFGASNTEAFFGQGTRLTVV.

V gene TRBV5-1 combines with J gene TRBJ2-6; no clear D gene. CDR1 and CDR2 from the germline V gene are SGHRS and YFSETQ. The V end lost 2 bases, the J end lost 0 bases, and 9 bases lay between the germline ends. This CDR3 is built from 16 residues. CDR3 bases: TGCGCCAGCAGCTTAGTGAGCAGCTCTGGGGCCAACGTCCTGACTTTC. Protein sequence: CASSLVSSSGANVLTF.

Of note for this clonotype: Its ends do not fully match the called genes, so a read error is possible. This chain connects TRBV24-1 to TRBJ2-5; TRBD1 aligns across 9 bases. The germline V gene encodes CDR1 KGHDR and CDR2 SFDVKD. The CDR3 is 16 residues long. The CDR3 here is CATSDSGGTGWETQHF. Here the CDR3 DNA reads TGTGCCACCAGTGATTCGGGCGGGACAGGGTGGGAGACCCAGCACTTC.